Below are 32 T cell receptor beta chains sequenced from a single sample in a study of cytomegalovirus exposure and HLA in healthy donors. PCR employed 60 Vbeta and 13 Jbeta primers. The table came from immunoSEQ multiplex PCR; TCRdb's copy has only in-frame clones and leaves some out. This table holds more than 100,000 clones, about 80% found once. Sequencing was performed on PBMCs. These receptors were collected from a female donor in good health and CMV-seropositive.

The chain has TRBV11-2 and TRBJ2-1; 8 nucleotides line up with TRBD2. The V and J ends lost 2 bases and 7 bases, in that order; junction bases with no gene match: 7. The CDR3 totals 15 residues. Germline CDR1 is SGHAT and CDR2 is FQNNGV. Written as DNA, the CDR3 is TGTGCCAGCAGCTTACCCGGGGGGGCCGTAAATGAGCAGTTCTTC. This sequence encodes CASSLPGGAVNEQFF.

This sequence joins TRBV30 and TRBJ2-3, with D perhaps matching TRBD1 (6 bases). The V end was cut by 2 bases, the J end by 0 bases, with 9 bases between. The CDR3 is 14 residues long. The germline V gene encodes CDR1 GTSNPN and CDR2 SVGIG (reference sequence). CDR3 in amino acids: CAWSSRGSTDTQYF. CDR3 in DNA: TGTGCCTGGAGTAGCAGGGGAAGCACAGATACGCAGTATTTT.

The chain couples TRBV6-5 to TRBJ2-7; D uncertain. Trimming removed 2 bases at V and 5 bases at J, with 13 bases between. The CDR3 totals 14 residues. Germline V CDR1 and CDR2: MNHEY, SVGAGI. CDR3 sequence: CASSYGQVLDEQYF. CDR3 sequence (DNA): TGTGCCAGCAGTTACGGCCAGGTTCTTGACGAGCAGTACTTC.

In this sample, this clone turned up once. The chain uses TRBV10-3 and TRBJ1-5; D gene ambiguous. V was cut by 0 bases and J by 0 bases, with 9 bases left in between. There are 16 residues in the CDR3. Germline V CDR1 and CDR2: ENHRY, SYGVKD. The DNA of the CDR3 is TGTGCCATCAGTGAGTCCCCACAGACTAGCAATCAGCCCCAGCATTTT. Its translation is CAISESPQTSNQPQHF.

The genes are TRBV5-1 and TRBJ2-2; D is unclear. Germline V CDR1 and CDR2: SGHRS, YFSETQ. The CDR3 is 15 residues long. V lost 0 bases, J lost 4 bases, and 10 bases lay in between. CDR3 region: CASSLGSAGTGELFF. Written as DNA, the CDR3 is TGCGCCAGCAGCTTGGGCAGCGCCGGCACCGGGGAGCTGTTTTTT.

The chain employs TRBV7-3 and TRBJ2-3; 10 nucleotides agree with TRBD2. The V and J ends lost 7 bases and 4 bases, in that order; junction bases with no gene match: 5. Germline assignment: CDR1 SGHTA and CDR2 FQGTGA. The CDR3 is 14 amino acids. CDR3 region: CASKFSGGADTQYF. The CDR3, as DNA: TGTGCCAGCAAATTCAGCGGGGGGGCAGATACGCAGTATTTT.

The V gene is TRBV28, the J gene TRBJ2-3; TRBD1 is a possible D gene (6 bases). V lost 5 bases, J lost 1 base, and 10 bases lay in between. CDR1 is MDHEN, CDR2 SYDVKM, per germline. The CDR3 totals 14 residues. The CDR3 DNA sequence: TGTGCCAGCAGTCCGGCAGGGGGCACAGATACGCAGTATTTT. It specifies CASSPAGGTDTQYF.

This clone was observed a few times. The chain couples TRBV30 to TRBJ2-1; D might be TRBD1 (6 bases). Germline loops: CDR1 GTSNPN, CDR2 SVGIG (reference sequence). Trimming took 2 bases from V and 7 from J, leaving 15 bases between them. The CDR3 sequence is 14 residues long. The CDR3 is CAWSIWGTSNEQFF. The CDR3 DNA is TGTGCCTGGAGTATATGGGGGACATCGAATGAGCAGTTCTTC.

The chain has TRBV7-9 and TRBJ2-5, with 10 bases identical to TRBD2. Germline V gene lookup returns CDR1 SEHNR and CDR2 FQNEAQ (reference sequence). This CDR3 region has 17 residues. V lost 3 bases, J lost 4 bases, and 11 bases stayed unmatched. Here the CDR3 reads CASSLSRAGGPSETQYF. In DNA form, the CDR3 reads TGTGCCAGCAGCTTGAGTAGAGCGGGGGGGCCGTCAGAGACCCAGTACTTC.

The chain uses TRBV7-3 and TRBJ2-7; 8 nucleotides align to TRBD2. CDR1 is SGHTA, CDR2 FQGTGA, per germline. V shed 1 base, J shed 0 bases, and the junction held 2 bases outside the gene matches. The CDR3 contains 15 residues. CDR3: CASSLSRGGSYEQYF. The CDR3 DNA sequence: TGTGCCAGCAGCTTAAGTCGGGGGGGCTCCTACGAGCAGTACTTC.

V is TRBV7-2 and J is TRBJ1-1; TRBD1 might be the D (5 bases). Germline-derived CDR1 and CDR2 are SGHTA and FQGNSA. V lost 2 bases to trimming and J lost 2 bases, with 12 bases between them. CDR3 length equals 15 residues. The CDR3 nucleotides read TGTGCCAGCAGCTTACAGGGTCAGGTTAACACTGAAGCTTTCTTT. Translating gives CASSLQGQVNTEAFF.

CDR3 protein: CASSDTGLRNQPQHF. The CDR3 nucleotides are TGTGCCAGCAGTGATACAGGGCTCCGCAATCAGCCCCAGCATTTT. J is TRBJ1-5 and V is TRBV6-1, with a possible D match to TRBD1 (6 bases). This CDR3 contains 15 residues. Looked up from germline, CDR1 is MNHNS and CDR2 is SASEGT. V dropped 3 bases and J dropped 2 bases, with 11 bases sitting between them.

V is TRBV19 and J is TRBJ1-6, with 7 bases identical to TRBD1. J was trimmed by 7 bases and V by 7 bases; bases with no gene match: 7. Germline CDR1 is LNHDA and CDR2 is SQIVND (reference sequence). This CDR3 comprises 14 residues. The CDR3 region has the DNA TGTGCCAGTACCCGGGGGACAGTGAATTCACCCCTCCACTTT. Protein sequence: CASTRGTVNSPLHF.

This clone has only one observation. CDR3: CASGLDSSYEQYF. For the CDR3, the DNA is TGTGCCAGCGGTCTGGACAGCTCCTACGAGCAGTACTTC. This chain uses TRBV28 with TRBJ2-7; perhaps TRBD1 as D (6 bases). Germline CDR1 reads MDHEN; CDR2 reads SYDVKM. CDR3 length: 13 amino acids. The V end was cut by 8 bases, the J end by 0 bases, with 11 bases between.

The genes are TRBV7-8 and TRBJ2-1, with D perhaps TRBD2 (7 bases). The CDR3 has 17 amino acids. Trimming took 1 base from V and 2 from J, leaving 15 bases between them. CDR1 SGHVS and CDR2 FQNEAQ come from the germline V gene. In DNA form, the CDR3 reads TGTGCCAGCAGCTTAGTAGGGGGGGGCCTACCCTACAATGAGCAGTTCTTC. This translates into CASSLVGGGLPYNEQFF.

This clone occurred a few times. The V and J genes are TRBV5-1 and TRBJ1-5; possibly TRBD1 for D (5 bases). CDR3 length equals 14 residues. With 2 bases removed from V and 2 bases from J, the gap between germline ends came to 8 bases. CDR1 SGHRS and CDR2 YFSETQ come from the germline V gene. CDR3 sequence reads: CASSFAGGNQPQHF. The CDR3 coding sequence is TGCGCCAGCAGCTTTGCGGGGGGCAATCAGCCCCAGCATTTT.

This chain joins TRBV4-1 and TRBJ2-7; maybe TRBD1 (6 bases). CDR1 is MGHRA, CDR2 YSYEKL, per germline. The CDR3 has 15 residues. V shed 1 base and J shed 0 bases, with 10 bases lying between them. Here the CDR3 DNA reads TGCGCCAGCAGCCAAGGACAGGACATCTCCTACGAGCAGTACTTC. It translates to CASSQGQDISYEQYF.

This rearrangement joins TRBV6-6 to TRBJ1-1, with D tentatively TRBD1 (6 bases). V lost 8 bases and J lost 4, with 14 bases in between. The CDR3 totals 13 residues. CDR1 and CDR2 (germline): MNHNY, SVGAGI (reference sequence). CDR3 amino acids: CASGVLQGTEAFF. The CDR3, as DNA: TGTGCCAGCGGCGTCTTACAGGGCACTGAAGCTTTCTTT.

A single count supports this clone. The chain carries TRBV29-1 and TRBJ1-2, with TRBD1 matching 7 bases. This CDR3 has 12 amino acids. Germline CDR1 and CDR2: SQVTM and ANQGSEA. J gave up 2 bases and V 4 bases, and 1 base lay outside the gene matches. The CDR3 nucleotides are TGCAGCGTTGGGGGACAGAACTATGGCTACACCTTC. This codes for CSVGGQNYGYTF.

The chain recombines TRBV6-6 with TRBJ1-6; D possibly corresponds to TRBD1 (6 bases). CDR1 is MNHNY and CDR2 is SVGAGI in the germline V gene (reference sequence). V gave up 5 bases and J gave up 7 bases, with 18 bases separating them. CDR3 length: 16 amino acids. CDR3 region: CASSQDSARKNSPLHF. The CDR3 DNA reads TGTGCCAGCAGTCAGGACAGCGCAAGAAAGAATTCACCCCTCCACTTT.

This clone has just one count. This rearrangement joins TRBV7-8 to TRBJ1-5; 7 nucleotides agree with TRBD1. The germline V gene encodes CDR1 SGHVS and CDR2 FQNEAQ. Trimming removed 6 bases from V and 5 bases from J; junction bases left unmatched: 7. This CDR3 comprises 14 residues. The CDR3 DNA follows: TGTGCCAGCAGACAGGGGTCTGGGCATCAGCCCCAGCATTTT. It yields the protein CASRQGSGHQPQHF.

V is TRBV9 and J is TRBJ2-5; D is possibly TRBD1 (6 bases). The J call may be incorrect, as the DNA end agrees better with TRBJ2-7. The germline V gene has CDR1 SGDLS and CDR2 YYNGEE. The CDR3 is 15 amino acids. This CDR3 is CASSVEATGDYEQYF. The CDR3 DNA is TGTGCCAGCAGCGTAGAAGCGACAGGAGACTACGAGCAGTACTTC.

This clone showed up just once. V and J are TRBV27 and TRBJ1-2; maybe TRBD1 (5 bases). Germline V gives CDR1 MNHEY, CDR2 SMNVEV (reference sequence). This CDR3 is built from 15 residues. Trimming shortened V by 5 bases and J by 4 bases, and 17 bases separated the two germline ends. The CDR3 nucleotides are TGTGCCAGCAGTCTTCAAATGGCAGGGTCCTATGGCTACACCTTC. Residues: CASSLQMAGSYGYTF.

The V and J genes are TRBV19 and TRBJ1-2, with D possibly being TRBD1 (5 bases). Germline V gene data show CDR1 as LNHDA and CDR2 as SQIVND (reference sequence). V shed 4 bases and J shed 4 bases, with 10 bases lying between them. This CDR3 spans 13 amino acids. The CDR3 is CASSTDSIYGYTF. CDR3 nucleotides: TGTGCCAGTAGTACCGACAGTATCTATGGCTACACCTTC. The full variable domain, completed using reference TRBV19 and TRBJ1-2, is DGGITQSPKYLFRKEGQNVTLSCEQNLNHDAMYWYRQDPGQGLRLIYYSQIVNDFQKGDIAEGYSVSREKKESFPLTVTSAQKNPTAFYLCASSTDSIYGYTFGSGTRLTVV.

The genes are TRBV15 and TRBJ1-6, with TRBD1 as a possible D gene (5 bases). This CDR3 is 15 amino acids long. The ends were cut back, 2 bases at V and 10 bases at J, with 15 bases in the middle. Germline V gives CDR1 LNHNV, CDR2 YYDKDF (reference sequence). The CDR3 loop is CATSRSTVLRSPLHF. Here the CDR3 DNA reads TGTGCCACCAGCAGATCGACAGTCCTTCGATCACCCCTCCACTTT.

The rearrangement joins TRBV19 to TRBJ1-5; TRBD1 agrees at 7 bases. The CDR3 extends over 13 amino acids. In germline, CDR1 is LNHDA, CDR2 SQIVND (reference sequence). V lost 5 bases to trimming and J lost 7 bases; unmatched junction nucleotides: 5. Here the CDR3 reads CASSPGQTQPQHF. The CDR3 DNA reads TGTGCCAGTAGTCCGGGACAGACCCAGCCCCAGCATTTT. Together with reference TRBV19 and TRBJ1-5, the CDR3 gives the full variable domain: DGGITQSPKYLFRKEGQNVTLSCEQNLNHDAMYWYRQDPGQGLRLIYYSQIVNDFQKGDIAEGYSVSREKKESFPLTVTSAQKNPTAFYLCASSPGQTQPQHFGDGTRLSIL.

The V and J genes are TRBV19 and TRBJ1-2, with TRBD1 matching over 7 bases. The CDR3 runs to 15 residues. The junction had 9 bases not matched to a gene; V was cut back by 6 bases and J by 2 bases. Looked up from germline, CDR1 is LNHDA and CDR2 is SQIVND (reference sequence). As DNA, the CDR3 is TGTGCCAGTAGCAGCCCGGTACAGGGGAACTATGGCTACACCTTC. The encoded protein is CASSSPVQGNYGYTF.

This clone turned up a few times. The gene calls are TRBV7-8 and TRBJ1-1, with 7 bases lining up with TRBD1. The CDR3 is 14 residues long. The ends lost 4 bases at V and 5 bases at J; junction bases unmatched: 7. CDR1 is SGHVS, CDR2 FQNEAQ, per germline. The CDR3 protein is CASSSDRVMTEAFF. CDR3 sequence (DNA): TGTGCCAGCAGCTCCGACAGGGTAATGACTGAAGCTTTCTTT. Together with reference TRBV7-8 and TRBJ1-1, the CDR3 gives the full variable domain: GAGVSQSPRYKVAKRGQDVALRCDPISGHVSLFWYQQALGQGPEFLTYFQNEAQLDKSGLPSDRFFAERPEGSVSTLKIQRTQQEDSAVYLCASSSDRVMTEAFFGQGTRLTVV.

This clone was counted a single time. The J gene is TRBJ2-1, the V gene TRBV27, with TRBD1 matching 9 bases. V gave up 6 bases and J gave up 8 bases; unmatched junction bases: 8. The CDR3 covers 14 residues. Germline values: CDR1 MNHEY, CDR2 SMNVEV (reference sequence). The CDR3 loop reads CASRDRGPPDEQFF. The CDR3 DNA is TGTGCCAGCAGGGACAGGGGACCTCCGGATGAGCAGTTCTTC.

CDR3 sequence reads: CAWSFDSNYGYTF. In DNA, the CDR3 is TGTGCCTGGAGTTTTGACAGTAACTATGGCTACACCTTC. The chain carries TRBV30 and TRBJ1-2, with a weak D call TRBD1 (5 bases). CDR3 length: 13 residues. Germline V lookup: CDR1 GTSNPN, CDR2 SVGIG (reference sequence). The V and J ends lost 2 bases and 1 base respectively, with 8 bases between them.

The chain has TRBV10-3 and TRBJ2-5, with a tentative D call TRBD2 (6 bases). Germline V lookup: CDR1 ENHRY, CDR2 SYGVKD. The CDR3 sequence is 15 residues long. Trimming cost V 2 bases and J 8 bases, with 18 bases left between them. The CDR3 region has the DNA TGTGCCATCAGTGAGAAGGGCGGGGATTCAGGAACCCAGTACTTC. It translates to CAISEKGGDSGTQYF.

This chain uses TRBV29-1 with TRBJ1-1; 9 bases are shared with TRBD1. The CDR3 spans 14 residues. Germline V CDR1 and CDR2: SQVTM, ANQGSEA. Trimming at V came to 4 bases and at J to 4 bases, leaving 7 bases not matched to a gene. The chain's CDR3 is CSVVEQGASTEAFF. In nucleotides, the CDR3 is TGCAGCGTTGTAGAACAGGGGGCAAGCACTGAAGCTTTCTTT.